This TCR beta chain is from a study of vaccination and CD4 T cells after COVID-19. Overall study: Control cultures were given a CEFX pool, an HIV-1 Nef pool, or no peptide.

At the Johns Hopkins FTIC core, DNA taken from cultured CD4+ T cells was sequenced by way of the Oncomine TCR Beta short-read assay. Each CDR3 protein gets one entry after TCRdb re-called the PCR reads with MiXCR. The sample carries approximately 15,000 distinct CDR3 sequences, 56% recorded once. About this clonotype itself: Its antigen is not known.

Treatment described: approximately 9-day PBMC culture with coronavirus spike peptide pools or control peptides (ViraFEST assay). The ViraFEST method relied on peptide pools to expand antigen-specific T cells, followed by TCR sequencing. A half-volume replacement of the medium with fresh IL-2 medium was performed on days 3 and 7. CDR1 is SGDLS and CDR2 is YYNGEE in the germline V gene. CDR3 length: 13 residues. V shed 0 bases and J shed 9 bases, with 13 bases lying between them. This TCR came from a human donor who had recovered from COVID-19. The chain joins TRBV9 to TRBJ2-7; no clear D gene. Sequencing was done on a sample of CD4+ T cells from blood, cultured in vitro. CDR3 amino acids: CASSVDGRLGQYF. The CDR3 region has the DNA TGTGCCAGCAGCGTAGATGGGCGCTTGGGGCAGTACTTC.